The 5 T cell receptor beta chains in this list originate from one sample, sequenced in a study of blood T cell repertoires in COVID-19. Assay used: immunoSEQ multiplex PCR; TCRdb lists only in-frame clones, some missing. This table has about 380,000 clones, more than 70% appearing once. Material for sequencing was peripheral blood. Receptors originate from a man aged 40-49 years with acute or convalescent COVID-19.

The genes are TRBV2 and TRBJ2-3, with 10 nucleotides matching TRBD2. With 6 bases clipped from V and 0 bases from J, the junction kept 9 bases outside the gene matches. CDR1 SNHLY and CDR2 FYNNEI come from the germline V gene. The CDR3 totals 17 residues. The CDR3 DNA is TGTGCCAGCAGAGGATCGAGGACTAGCGGAAGCACAGATACGCAGTATTTT. Protein: CASRGSRTSGSTDTQYF.

The chain employs TRBV6-5 and TRBJ1-6, with no clear D. In germline, CDR1 is MNHEY, CDR2 SVGAGI. The CDR3 totals 13 residues. Trimming cost V 7 bases and J 4 bases, with 8 bases left between them. The CDR3 spells CASTGEYNSPLHF. CDR3 DNA: TGTGCCAGCACGGGAGAGTATAATTCACCCCTCCACTTT.

V is TRBV28 and J is TRBJ2-1, with D possibly matching TRBD1 (6 bases). The length of the CDR3 is 13 residues. Germline V gene lookup returns CDR1 MDHEN and CDR2 SYDVKM. The V and J ends lost 6 bases and 6 bases respectively, with 12 bases between them. The CDR3 loop reads CASRILRGNEQFF. CDR3 sequence (DNA): TGTGCCAGCAGGATTCTCAGGGGCAATGAGCAGTTCTTC.

The chain recombines TRBV2 with TRBJ1-1; no clear D. CDR3 length: 14 residues. Germline V gives CDR1 SNHLY, CDR2 FYNNEI. V was clipped by 3 bases and J by 8 bases, with 16 bases between them. The CDR3 coding sequence is TGTGCCAGCAGTGATCAGCGGGCCCCCCGGGAAGCTTTCTTT. Its translation: CASSDQRAPREAFF.

Of note for this clone: Within the sample, other DNA sequences also encode this same CDR3. The chain combines TRBV9 with TRBJ2-7; 11 positions match TRBD1. From germline, CDR1 is SGDLS and CDR2 YYNGEE. The CDR3 runs to 16 residues. V gave up 0 bases and J gave up 3 bases; unmatched junction bases: 5. The CDR3 nucleotides read TGTGCCAGCAGCGTAGCGGGGACAGGGGGTATCTACGAGCAGTACTTC. The encoded protein is CASSVAGTGGIYEQYF.